Listed below are T cell receptor beta chains from one sample, sequenced in a study of blood T cell repertoires in COVID-19. Generated by immunoSEQ multiplex PCR, the TCRdb table keeps only in-frame clones and is missing some. The sample carries fewer than 200,000 clones, 81% recorded once. The sample was peripheral blood. Receptor source: a woman older than 75 with COVID-19, enrolled during active disease. The CDR3 runs from the conserved cysteine through the conserved F or W. A D gene is named only where the DNA matches it firmly. Clone sizes are given selectively: once, few, many, or a class where the clone is expanded.

clone size: .; V gene: TRBV14; J gene: TRBJ1-4; CDR3 length: 15; D gene: .; CDR3 protein: CASSQLTGLDEKLFF; CDR3 DNA: TGTGCCAGCAGCCAACTCACAGGGCTCGATGAAAAACTGTTTTTT
clone size: .; V gene: TRBV27; J gene: TRBJ2-3; CDR3 length: 16; D gene: .; CDR3 protein: CASSGTLARGTDTQYF; CDR3 DNA: TGTGCCAGCAGTGGGACGCTAGCGAGGGGCACAGATACGCAGTATTTT
clone size: .; V gene: TRBV5-3; J gene: TRBJ1-5; CDR3 length: 12; D gene: .; CDR3 protein: CARRHCNQPQHF; CDR3 DNA: TGTGCCAGAAGGCACTGCAATCAGCCCCAGCATTTT
clone size: .; V gene: TRBV4-3; J gene: TRBJ2-2; CDR3 length: 15; D gene: TRBD2; CDR3 protein: CASSQLAGGTGELFF; CDR3 DNA: TGCGCCAGCAGTCAACTAGCGGGGGGGACCGGGGAGCTGTTTTTT
clone size: few; V gene: TRBV5-6; J gene: TRBJ2-2; CDR3 length: 16; D gene: .; CDR3 protein: CASSLSGSVGTGELFF; CDR3 DNA: TGTGCCAGCAGCTTGTCCGGTAGCGTTGGCACCGGGGAGCTGTTTTTT
clone size: .; V gene: TRBV24-1; J gene: TRBJ1-3; CDR3 length: 15; D gene: .; CDR3 protein: CATSDPPGLGNTIYF; CDR3 DNA: TGTGCCACCAGTGATCCTCCGGGTCTTGGAAACACCATATATTTT
clone size: once; V gene: TRBV9; J gene: TRBJ2-1; CDR3 length: 12; D gene: .; CDR3 protein: CASSVNQDEQFF; CDR3 DNA: TGTGCCAGCAGCGTAAATCAGGATGAGCAGTTCTTC
clone size: once; V gene: TRBV29-1; J gene: TRBJ2-1; CDR3 length: 12; D gene: .; CDR3 protein: CSVEASYNEQFF; CDR3 DNA: TGCAGCGTTGAGGCTTCCTACAATGAGCAGTTCTTC
clone size: .; V gene: TRBV7-2; J gene: TRBJ1-6; CDR3 length: 17; D gene: TRBD1; CDR3 protein: CASSITLDRAGDSPLHF; CDR3 DNA: TGTGCCAGCAGCATAACATTGGACAGGGCGGGTGATTCACCCCTCCACTTT
clone size: .; V gene: TRBV6-5; J gene: TRBJ2-7; CDR3 length: 15; D gene: .; CDR3 protein: CASREPTGFPSEQYF; CDR3 DNA: TGTGCCAGCAGGGAGCCTACAGGGTTCCCCTCCGAGCAGTACTTC
clone size: once; V gene: TRBV29-1; J gene: TRBJ2-7; CDR3 length: 12; D gene: .; CDR3 protein: CSVGETTYEQYF; CDR3 DNA: TGCAGCGTTGGGGAGACGACCTACGAGCAGTACTTC
clone size: .; V gene: TRBV28; J gene: TRBJ2-1; CDR3 length: 14; D gene: TRBD1; CDR3 protein: CASSFPDRGNEQFF; CDR3 DNA: TGTGCCAGCAGTTTCCCGGACAGGGGGAATGAGCAGTTCTTC